The entry that follows covers one T cell receptor beta chain sequence. As yet, its antigen is unknown. The CDR3 extends over 15 amino acids. In germline, CDR1 is SQVTM, CDR2 ANQGSEA. Trimming cost V 5 bases and J 0 bases, with 14 bases left between them. Four PCR rounds used nested alpha and beta constant region primers plus the SP2 primer. Alpha and beta constant region primers primed reverse transcription for blood and skin samples. One entry per CDR3 protein, called by TCRdb with MiXCR from the 5' RACE reads. The sample consists of tens of thousands of distinct CDR3 sequences, around 7.3% of them appearing once. The record originates from a study of naive and memory T cell subsets. Study conclusions and caveats: This RNA-based method may be sensitive to activation-related transcript changes.

An oligonucleotide containing a UMI was ligated to the 3' end of TCR cDNA. Whole blood, roughly 2.5 ml, came from adult healthy volunteers. The origin of this receptor is a male donor in good health. The V call is TRBV29-1, the J call TRBJ1-3; D gene ambiguous. CDR3 protein: CSVLAPASSGNTIYF. CDR3 sequence (DNA): TGCAGCGTTCTGGCCCCTGCGAGCTCTGGAAACACCATATATTTT.